The TCR beta chain described here comes from a study of T cell responses to AZD1222 COVID-19 vaccine. The protocol was immunoSEQ multiplex PCR, while the TCRdb copy is restricted to in-frame clones and leaves out a portion. This table holds about 110,000 clones, approximately 86% found once. The ends were cut back, 0 bases at V and 4 bases at J, with 4 bases in the middle. The CDR3 spans 14 residues. Germline CDR1 MGHRA, CDR2 YSYEKL. V and J are TRBV4-1 and TRBJ1-6; D unresolved. Specimen: peripheral blood, collected on day 0 of MenACWY control vaccination. This TCR was sampled from an adult in good health. DNA of the CDR3: TGCGCCAGCAGCCAAGATCTTTATAATTCACCCCTCCACTTT. Translation gives CASSQDLYNSPLHF.